Listed here are 23 T cell receptor beta chains from one sample, sequenced in a study of blood T cell repertoires in COVID-19. Measured with immunoSEQ multiplex PCR; TCRdb has only the in-frame clones, and not every one. This sample has more than 250,000 clones, with 80% to 90% found just once. The specimen sequenced was peripheral blood. These receptor sequences come from a young man who had recovered from COVID-19.

This clone has a handful of counts. The chain is built from TRBV5-1 and TRBJ1-2; 7 bases fit TRBD1. The CDR3 extends over 13 amino acids. Losses at the gene ends were 0 bases for V and 8 bases for J; bases not matched to a gene: 4. Germline V gene lookup returns CDR1 SGHRS and CDR2 YFSETQ. The CDR3 DNA is TGCGCCAGCAGCTTGGGGGACAGCCAGGGCTACACCTTC. Translation gives CASSLGDSQGYTF.

The chain carries TRBV6-5 and TRBJ2-7; D is uncertain. Germline assignment: CDR1 MNHEY and CDR2 SVGAGI. The CDR3 is 15 amino acids. Trimming shortened V by 2 bases and J by 6 bases, and 17 bases separated the two germline ends. CDR3 loop: CASSYSADLNGEQYF. DNA for the CDR3: TGTGCCAGCAGTTACAGCGCCGACCTTAACGGCGAGCAGTACTTC.

V usage is TRBV5-6 and J usage is TRBJ1-1, with no clear D. In germline, CDR1 is SGHDT, CDR2 YYEEEE. V was shortened by 1 base and J by 5 bases, with 15 bases between the two germline ends. The CDR3 contains 15 residues. The CDR3 region is CASSLKLREGTEAFF. DNA of the CDR3: TGTGCCAGCAGCTTGAAGTTGCGCGAGGGAACTGAAGCTTTCTTT.

The chain combines TRBV6-5 with TRBJ1-3, with 9 nucleotides matching TRBD1. Looked up from germline, CDR1 is MNHEY and CDR2 is SVGAGI. This CDR3 is built from 16 residues. The V segment lost 2 bases and the J segment 1 base; nucleotides outside the gene matches: 3. The CDR3 bases are TGTGCCAGCAGTTACCAAGGGACAGGGTCTGGAAACACCATATATTTT. It yields the protein CASSYQGTGSGNTIYF.

This chain joins TRBV20-1 and TRBJ2-7, with 9 bases fitting TRBD2. The CDR3 has 14 amino acids. The V gene end was trimmed by 3 bases and the J gene end by 7 bases; junction bases not matched to a gene: 10. Germline assignment: CDR1 DFQATT and CDR2 SNEGSKA (reference sequence). The CDR3 coding sequence is TGCAGTGCTAGTTTTGCGGGAGGGCCGGGGGAGCAGTACTTC. Encoded protein: CSASFAGGPGEQYF.

This clone was seen only a few times. The rearrangement uses TRBV6-5 and TRBJ2-7; the match to TRBD2 covers 10 bases. This CDR3 has 15 amino acids. Looked up from germline, CDR1 is MNHEY and CDR2 is SVGAGI. J was trimmed by 4 bases and V by 5 bases; bases with no gene match: 8. DNA for the CDR3: TGTGCCAGCAGTCCGGGACTAGCGATCTCTTACGAGCAGTACTTC. The encoded protein is CASSPGLAISYEQYF.

This clone occurred a few times. The chain joins TRBV4-1 to TRBJ2-1; 7 nucleotides line up with TRBD2. The CDR3 length is 15 residues. The V and J ends lost 1 base and 9 bases, in that order; junction bases with no gene match: 9. Germline lookup yields CDR1 MGHRA and CDR2 YSYEKL. The CDR3 DNA is TGCGCCAGCAGCCAAGTCCCTAGTGGGGGGGGTGAGCAGTTCTTC. Encoded protein: CASSQVPSGGGEQFF.

J is TRBJ2-7 and V is TRBV12-2; the table's TRBD2 call for D was not verified on the DNA. TRBV12-2 is termed a pseudogene. The CDR3 extends over 15 amino acids. This chain's CDR3 is CASRYSGSRTYEQYF. The DNA of the CDR3 is TGTGCAAGTCGCTACAGCGGGAGTCGGACCTACGAGCAGTACTTC.

The CDR3 spells CASSWGDRDGEKLFF. The CDR3, as DNA: TGCGCCAGCAGCTGGGGGGACAGGGATGGAGAAAAACTGTTTTTT. The chain employs TRBV5-1 and TRBJ1-4, with 9 bases aligning to TRBD1. Germline V gene lookup returns CDR1 SGHRS and CDR2 YFSETQ. The J segment lost 8 bases and the V segment lost 3 bases, leaving 8 bases of the junction unmatched. The CDR3 spans 15 residues.

This clone was observed once. This chain joins TRBV19 and TRBJ2-7; possible D gene TRBD2, 6 bases. V was cut by 4 bases and J by 7 bases, with 14 bases left in between. Per the germline V gene, CDR1 is LNHDA and CDR2 is SQIVND (reference sequence). The CDR3 is 13 residues long. CDR3 protein: CASSRGGMEEQYF. The CDR3 nucleotides are TGTGCCAGTAGTAGGGGCGGGATGGAGGAGCAGTACTTC.

This chain joins TRBV19 and TRBJ2-1, with 8 bases lining up with TRBD2. This CDR3 is 16 amino acids long. V trimming: 5 bases; J trimming: 6 bases; junction bases outside the gene matches: 12. CDR1 is LNHDA, CDR2 SQIVND, per germline (reference sequence). CDR3 protein: CASSFRTSSTGNEQFF. The DNA of the CDR3 is TGTGCCAGTAGTTTCCGGACTAGCTCAACGGGCAATGAGCAGTTCTTC.

The chain carries TRBV18 and TRBJ1-1, with D maybe TRBD1 (6 bases). Trimming took off 3 bases at V and 1 base at J, with 12 bases between the two ends. CDR3 length equals 15 residues. In germline, CDR1 is KGHSH, CDR2 LQKENI. In nucleotides, the CDR3 is TGTGCCAGCTCACCTTCCATGGACAGGAACACTGAAGCTTTCTTT. It specifies CASSPSMDRNTEAFF.

The chain has TRBV5-1 and TRBJ2-5, with a possible D match to TRBD2 (5 bases). Looked up from germline, CDR1 is SGHRS and CDR2 is YFSETQ. The CDR3 has 13 residues. The germline V and J ends were trimmed by 4 bases and 4 bases, with 11 bases remaining between them. DNA for the CDR3: TGCGCCAGCAGCCACGACTACGGAGAGACCCAGTACTTC. The encoded protein is CASSHDYGETQYF.

The chain is built from TRBV19 and TRBJ2-3; D unresolved. The CDR3 extends over 13 amino acids. Germline lookup yields CDR1 LNHDA and CDR2 SQIVND (reference sequence). The V gene lost 5 bases and the J gene lost 6 bases, with 12 bases spanning the gap. CDR3 bases: TGTGCCAGTAGTTACACCAGGAAGGATACGCAGTATTTT. Its translation: CASSYTRKDTQYF.

The chain uses TRBV6-1 and TRBJ2-1; no reliable D call. V lost 3 bases and J 1 base, leaving 10 bases between the germline ends. CDR3 size: 15 residues. Germline V gene data show CDR1 as MNHNS and CDR2 as SASEGT. The chain's CDR3 is CASSEVAGSYNEQFF. CDR3 nucleotide sequence: TGTGCCAGCAGTGAGGTAGCTGGTTCCTACAATGAGCAGTTCTTC.

The rearrangement joins TRBV18 to TRBJ1-1; 7 bases line up with TRBD1. Germline V CDR1 and CDR2: KGHSH, LQKENI. This CDR3 region has 15 residues. The J segment lost 1 base and the V segment lost 3 bases, leaving 5 bases of the junction unmatched. Written as DNA, the CDR3 is TGTGCCAGCTCACCCGAAGAGGGGGCGAACACTGAAGCTTTCTTT. Protein sequence: CASSPEEGANTEAFF.

The J gene is TRBJ1-2, the V gene TRBV11-2; tentatively, D is TRBD1 (5 bases). V lost 1 base and J 3 bases, leaving 9 bases between the germline ends. CDR3 length equals 14 residues. The V gene's germline CDR1 is SGHAT and CDR2 FQNNGV. The CDR3 sequence: CASSLATRDYGYTF. CDR3 sequence (DNA): TGTGCCAGCAGCTTAGCCACCAGGGACTATGGCTACACCTTC. Variable domain in full (rest from reference TRBV11-2 and TRBJ1-2): EAGVAQSPRYKIIEKRQSVAFWCNPISGHATLYWYQQILGQGPKLLIQFQNNGVVDDSQLPKDRFSAERLKGVDSTLKIQPAKLEDSAVYLCASSLATRDYGYTFGSGTRLTVV.

This chain connects TRBV7-3 to TRBJ2-1; 10 bases agree with TRBD1. The trim removed 1 base at V and 8 bases at J, leaving 11 bases unmatched. CDR3 length equals 17 residues. Germline V gives CDR1 SGHTA, CDR2 FQGTGA. Written as DNA, the CDR3 is TGTGCCAGCAGCTTAAATGGTTGGGACAGGGGTGACGATGAGCAGTTCTTC. The encoded protein is CASSLNGWDRGDDEQFF. The variable domain in full, completed from reference TRBV7-3 and TRBJ2-1, reads GAGVSQTPSNKVTEKGKYVELRCDPISGHTALYWYRQSLGQGPEFLIYFQGTGAADDSGLPNDRFFAVRPEGSVSTLKIQRTERGDSAVYLCASSLNGWDRGDDEQFFGPGTRLTVL.

The J gene is TRBJ1-1, the V gene TRBV6-2 or TRBV6-3; the match to TRBD1 covers 8 bases. V shed 2 bases and J 11 bases; nucleotides not matched to a gene: 13. The germline V gene has CDR1 MNHEY and CDR2 SVGEGT. The CDR3 spans 15 residues. DNA of the CDR3: TGTGCCAGCAGTTACAACGGGGGGACAGGTGGCTCTGCTTTCTTT. Its translation is CASSYNGGTGGSAFF.

The V call is TRBV5-1, the J call TRBJ2-7; no clear D. Germline lookup yields CDR1 SGHRS and CDR2 YFSETQ. V was cut by 3 bases and J by 1 base, with 11 bases left in between. The CDR3 has 14 amino acids. The CDR3 loop reads CASSSRLPSYEQYF. DNA for the CDR3: TGCGCCAGCAGCTCCAGACTGCCGTCCTACGAGCAGTACTTC.

The chain combines TRBV29-1 with TRBJ2-7; maybe TRBD2 (5 bases). CDR1 and CDR2 (germline): SQVTM, ANQGSEA. The CDR3 has 13 residues. The germline V and J ends were trimmed by 4 bases and 1 base, with 11 bases remaining between them. The CDR3 DNA sequence: TGCAGCGTTGCGGACTCTCCGTCCTACGAGCAGTACTTC. Its protein is CSVADSPSYEQYF.

The chain combines TRBV4-3 with TRBJ2-3, with 11 bases fitting TRBD1. Germline lookup yields CDR1 LGHNA and CDR2 YSLEER. With V trimmed by 0 bases and J by 6 bases, 8 bases remained unmatched. CDR3 length equals 17 residues. The CDR3 sequence is CASSQEGTGGLLDTQYF. The CDR3 DNA is TGCGCCAGCAGCCAAGAGGGGACAGGGGGTTTATTGGATACGCAGTATTTT.

The V gene is TRBV7-9, the J gene TRBJ2-5, with a possible D match to TRBD1 (6 bases). Germline CDR1 and CDR2: SEHNR and FQNEAQ (reference sequence). Trimming cost V 5 bases and J 2 bases, with 15 bases left between them. The CDR3 is 15 residues long. CDR3 protein: CASSETGRDQETQYF. CDR3 DNA: TGTGCCAGCAGCGAAACAGGGCGCGATCAAGAGACCCAGTACTTC. Drawing the rest from reference TRBV7-9 and TRBJ2-5, the complete variable domain is DTGVSQNPRHKITKRGQNVTFRCDPISEHNRLYWYRQTLGQGPEFLTYFQNEAQLEKSRLLSDRFSAERPKGSFSTLEIQRTEQGDSAMYLCASSETGRDQETQYFGPGTRLLVL.